This is a list of T cell receptor beta chains from one sample in a study of blood T cell repertoires in COVID-19. TCRdb keeps only in-frame clones here, not all; method: immunoSEQ multiplex PCR. The data show about 330,000 clones, with about 84% seen just once and around 1.5% held by the top ten. Sequences were obtained from peripheral blood. All receptors derive from a woman between 45 and 65 years old with acute or convalescent COVID-19. Each CDR3 is given with its conserved first and last residue. D genes are given only for firm matches. Size values are once, few and many counts, or a class for expanded clones, and some rows have none.

clone_size	j_call	d_call	v_call	cdr3_nt	cdr3_aa
NA	TRBJ2-3	TRBD2	TRBV5-1	TGCGCCAGCAGCCTGACTAGCGTCCGCGAAGATACGCAGTATTTT	CASSLTSVREDTQYF
NA	TRBJ2-7	NA	TRBV3-1/TRBV3-2	TGTGCCAGCAGCCATTCCGGTACCTACGAGCAGTACTTC	CASSHSGTYEQYF
NA	TRBJ1-4	TRBD1	TRBV2	TGTGCCAGCAGTGTTGACAGGGCTGAAAAACTGTTTTTT	CASSVDRAEKLFF
NA	TRBJ1-1	NA	TRBV18	TGTGCCAGCTCAGCCGACAAGAACACTGAAGCTTTCTTT	CASSADKNTEAFF
once	TRBJ2-2	NA	TRBV27	TGTGCCAGCAGCCCCGACAGAAGATACACCGGGGAGCTGTTTTTT	CASSPDRRYTGELFF
NA	TRBJ2-5	NA	TRBV29-1	TGCAGCGCAGGGGGGGTGACGGAGACCCAGTACTTC	CSAGGVTETQYF
NA	TRBJ2-1	TRBD2	TRBV27	TGTGCCAGCACTAGCGGCAATGAGCAGTTCTTC	CASTSGNEQFF
NA	TRBJ2-2	NA	TRBV5-6	TGTGCCAGCAGCTTGGGGTTAGCCGGGGAGCTGTTTTTT	CASSLGLAGELFF
once	TRBJ2-6	NA	TRBV5-6	TGTGCCAGCAGCCCGGCCGGGGTCGGGGTTTTCACTGGGGCCAACGTCCTGACTTTC	CASSPAGVGVFTGANVLTF
NA	TRBJ2-7	TRBD2	TRBV3-1/TRBV3-2	TGTGCCAGCAGCCAGCCCCCTAGCGGATCTGCCTCCTACGAGCAGTACTTC	CASSQPPSGSASYEQYF
NA	TRBJ2-3	TRBD1	TRBV10-3	TGTGCCATCAGGATACCGGGACAGGCTAATACGCAGTATTTT	CAIRIPGQANTQYF
NA	TRBJ2-3	TRBD1	TRBV28	TGTGCCAGCAGTCTAGGACAGGGAGGCACAGATACGCAGTATTTT	CASSLGQGGTDTQYF
NA	TRBJ2-1	TRBD1	TRBV24-1	TGTGCCACCAGTGACCCCGGGACAGGGGCCCACAATGAGCAGTTCTTC	CATSDPGTGAHNEQFF
NA	TRBJ1-2	NA	TRBV7-6	TGTGCCAGCAGCCCTTCCGGGACACGGAGGCCCACCTTC	CASSPSGTRRPTF
NA	TRBJ2-7	NA	TRBV5-1	TGCGCCAGCAGCTTGGGCGGGCTGGGCTACGAGCAGTACTTC	CASSLGGLGYEQYF
few	TRBJ1-4	TRBD1	TRBV27	TGTGCCAGCAGTCCGTCAATGACAGGGGAAAAACTGTTTTTT	CASSPSMTGEKLFF
NA	TRBJ1-2	NA	TRBV18	TGTGCCAGCTCACCACTACAGCCAGCCGCTTATGGCTACACCTTC	CASSPLQPAAYGYTF
NA	TRBJ2-7	NA	TRBV9	TGTGCCAGCAGCGGGGCTGTGGGGGGATTATACGAGCAGTACTTC	CASSGAVGGLYEQYF
once	TRBJ1-2	NA	TRBV28	TGTGCCAGCATTGTCCCCGGAGGTCCCTATGGCTACACCTTC	CASIVPGGPYGYTF
NA	TRBJ2-7	TRBD1	TRBV18	TGTGCCAGCTCCTCCCGGACAGGGAAGTACGAGCAGTACTTC	CASSSRTGKYEQYF
once	TRBJ1-1	NA	TRBV19	TGTGCCACCAAAACCAGGGGCACTGAAGCTTTCTTT	CATKTRGTEAFF
NA	TRBJ2-1	TRBD2	TRBV7-2	TGTGCCAGCAGCTTAGAGTCGGCTAGCGGGGCATACAATGAGCAGTTCTTC	CASSLESASGAYNEQFF
NA	TRBJ2-4	TRBD2	TRBV14	TGTGCCAGCAGCCGCGGGACTAGCGTAAACATTCAGTACTTC	CASSRGTSVNIQYF
NA	TRBJ1-1	NA	TRBV5-1	TGCGCCAGCAGCCCATACCCAGGGGTAAACACTGAAGCTTTCTTT	CASSPYPGVNTEAFF
NA	TRBJ1-5	NA	TRBV28	TGTGCCAGCAGTTTATCCTTAGTCTTCAGGGGAAGCAATCAGCCCCAGCATTTT	CASSLSLVFRGSNQPQHF
NA	TRBJ2-1	NA	TRBV5-6	TGTGCCAGCAGCTTAGGGGATTGGGAGTTCTTC	CASSLGDWEFF
NA	TRBJ2-2	TRBD2	TRBV7-3	TGTGCCAGCAGCTCGCGGGAGGCGGACTACCGACGGACCGGGGAGCTGTTTTTT	CASSSREADYRRTGELFF
NA	TRBJ1-1	NA	TRBV10-3	TGTGCCATCAGTGAGCCTGGGGACTCAAAAGGAAGGGTGAACACTGAAGCTTTCTTT	CAISEPGDSKGRVNTEAFF
once	TRBJ2-1	NA	TRBV4-2	TGTGCCAGCAGCCAGTACTCGGGGGTTGATGAGCAGTTCTTC	CASSQYSGVDEQFF
NA	TRBJ1-1	NA	TRBV11-2	TGTGCCAGCAGCCTCTTAGGTACGGGACAATGGGTTGGCGCTGAAGCTTTCTTT	CASSLLGTGQWVGAEAFF
NA	TRBJ1-2	TRBD1	TRBV5-1	TGCGCCAGCAGCGCCGGGACAGGTGTCGACGACTACACCTTC	CASSAGTGVDDYTF
NA	TRBJ1-5	NA	TRBV28	TGTGCCAGCAGTTTACAGGGAAGGGGGAATCAGCCCCAGCATTTT	CASSLQGRGNQPQHF
NA	TRBJ2-3	NA	TRBV11-2	TGTGCCAGCAGCTTAGATTTTCAGGGTACGCAGTATTTT	CASSLDFQGTQYF
NA	TRBJ2-2	TRBD2	TRBV4-1	TGCGCCAGCAGCTTTCGGACTAGCGAAACGAACACCGGGGAGCTGTTTTTT	CASSFRTSETNTGELFF
NA	TRBJ2-3	NA	TRBV9	TGTGCCAGCAGCGCAGGGCGAACAGATACGCAGTATTTT	CASSAGRTDTQYF
few	TRBJ1-2	TRBD1	TRBV7-9	TGTGCCAGCAGCGAGGGACAGGGGGCGCAGCATGGCTACACCTTC	CASSEGQGAQHGYTF
NA	TRBJ2-7	NA	TRBV7-8	TGTGCCAGCAGCAGACCTCGGGACTCTATATCCTACGAGCAGTACTTC	CASSRPRDSISYEQYF
NA	TRBJ2-7	TRBD1	TRBV15	TGTGCCACCAGCAGAACGGCAGGGACAGCTTACGAGCAGTACTTC	CATSRTAGTAYEQYF
NA	TRBJ2-7	NA	TRBV6-2/TRBV6-3	TGTGCCAGCAGTCGCCTAGCGACCTACGAGCAGTACTTC	CASSRLATYEQYF
NA	TRBJ1-1	NA	TRBV6-5	TGTGCCAGCATTGCAGGGGTCACTGAAGCTTTCTTT	CASIAGVTEAFF
NA	TRBJ1-2	NA	TRBV5-1	TGCGCCAGCAGCTTGGACAGAAACTATGGCTACACCTTC	CASSLDRNYGYTF
NA	TRBJ2-1	NA	TRBV11-2	TGTGCCAGCAGCCGAGGACGGGAGAACAATGAGCAGTTCTTC	CASSRGRENNEQFF
NA	TRBJ2-1	NA	TRBV10-3	TGTGCCATCAGTGAGTGGGCTAGCCAAGCTGTGGGCAATGAGCAGTTCTTC	CAISEWASQAVGNEQFF
NA	TRBJ2-1	TRBD2	TRBV4-2	TGTGCCAGCAGCCAAGATCTAGCGGGGGCAGGGAATGAGCAGTTCTTC	CASSQDLAGAGNEQFF
NA	TRBJ2-4	NA	TRBV2	TGTGCCAGCAGTGCATCTTCCGGCTCGGGAAACATTCAGTACTTC	CASSASSGSGNIQYF
NA	TRBJ1-2	TRBD1	TRBV29-1	TGCAGCGCCATGGGGACAGGTTCTAACTATGGCTACACCTTC	CSAMGTGSNYGYTF
NA	TRBJ2-1	NA	TRBV7-3	TGTGCCAGCAGCTTAAGAGCGGGCCCGTACAATGAGCAGTTCTTC	CASSLRAGPYNEQFF
NA	TRBJ2-7	TRBD2	TRBV18	TGTGCCAGCTCGCAAACCGCCGGGACTAGCGGTTACGAGCAGTACTTC	CASSQTAGTSGYEQYF
once	TRBJ2-1	NA	TRBV9	TGTGCCAGCAGCGTAGGTATCAGGGAGGACTCTATATCCCTTAGCTCCTACAATGAGCAGTTCTTC	CASSVGIREDSISLSSYNEQFF
NA	TRBJ2-3	TRBD2	TRBV3-1/TRBV3-2	TGTGCCAGCAGCCTATGGACTAGCGGACACACAGATACGCAGTATTTT	CASSLWTSGHTDTQYF
NA	TRBJ1-4	NA	TRBV28	TGTGCCAGCAGTTTATACCAGGTCCCTAATGAAAAACTGTTTTTT	CASSLYQVPNEKLFF
few	TRBJ2-7	TRBD2	TRBV18	TGTGCCAGCTCACCTCCTAGCGGGAGCTACGAGCAGTACTTC	CASSPPSGSYEQYF
NA	TRBJ2-7	NA	TRBV12-3/TRBV12-4	TGTGCCAGCAGTTTGGGGCAGTCCTACGAGCAGTACTTC	CASSLGQSYEQYF
once	TRBJ2-1	TRBD2	TRBV7-2	TGTGCCAGCAGCTTCTCACAAGCGGGAGGGCCCCAGTTCTTC	CASSFSQAGGPQFF